The sequence of this T cell receptor beta chain was determined in a study of response to subunit inactivated influenza vaccine (dated by TCRdb to about 2018). The study in broad terms: The study used deep quantitative T cell receptor repertoire profiling to track responses to a trivalent subunit inactivated influenza vaccine. The paper as a whole reports these results and caveats: The authors suggested that each seasonal influenza vaccination may recruit only a limited number of new T cells.

A remark on this clonotype: Its antigen specificity is not known. Per-nucleotide qualities are absent, and no much larger clonotype sits a single base away.

The library was produced with RT-PCR. The reads were generated on an Illumina HiSeq 2500. TCRdb applied fastp at Q25 and MiXCR to the public reads, then kept only in-frame beta chains. Each CDR3 protein appears once, grouped with its most common genes and DNA. The sample table contains 300,000 to 350,000 distinct CDR3 sequences; only one count was recorded for roughly 22% of them. Jointly, the top ten make up approximately 10% of the sample. V ends up 7 bases short and J 4 bases short, with an unmatched junction base count of 4. Reading from cysteine to phenylalanine, the CDR3 counts 12 amino acids. Just the 36-base CDR3 DNA is kept, in frame starting at base 1. CDR1 is given as DFQATT and CDR2 as SNEGSKA, both from the germline V gene (reference sequence).

The chain is assembled from TRBV20-1 and TRBJ2-7, with 10 middle bases fitting TRBD2. The sample here was PBMCs from blood, taken around 22 months after vaccination. The receptor was derived from a man aged 50 to 75 who received an inactivated influenza vaccine. Donor details come from another sample of the same person, matched by shared clones. The CDR3 sequence is CSVGSGRYEQYF. The sequenced DNA is TGCAGTGTCGGTAGCGGGAGGTACGAGCAGTACTTC.